This T cell receptor (beta chain) derives from a study of molecular identifiers for immune sequencing clone quantification. Study at large: In replicates, RNA from around 20,000 or 100,000 naive CD8 cells was divided five ways and four parts were sequenced.

Findings and limits, study-wide: Detectable among about a million naive cells, according to reports, was Jurkat TCR RNA spiked in from one cell. With a barcode shared among identical TCR molecules, highly expanded clone sizes could be underestimated.

This clonotype has only a few counts. As yet, its antigen is unknown. V shed 4 bases and J shed 10 bases, with 17 bases lying between them. This CDR3 spans 14 amino acids. Germline CDR1 LNHNV, CDR2 YYDKDF (reference sequence). Sorting defined naive CD8 T cells as CD8+CD4-CCR7+CD45RA+. TCRdb re-derived calls from the PCR reads in MiXCR, one entry per CDR3 protein. In the table there are about 640,000 distinct CDR3 sequences, 15% to 20% of which are singletons. The TCR originated in a human donor in good health. Some libraries in this study had Jurkat cell RNA spiked in. The chain joins TRBV15 to TRBJ2-1; D ambiguous. Sample: naive CD8+ T cells from blood, with Jurkat cell RNA spiked in. Subset meaning: FACS-sorted CD8+CD4-CCR7+CD45RA+ naive T cells. Written as DNA, the CDR3 is TGTGCCACCAGCACCCTCGAACGGGTAGACGAGCAGTTCTTC. It is translated as CATSTLERVDEQFF.